This T cell receptor beta chain was sequenced in a study of T cell responses to AZD1222 COVID-19 vaccine. Study overall: Pooling of second doses given at about 4 or about 12 weeks was done.

This CDR3 region has 14 residues. The V end was cut by 1 base, the J end by 6 bases, with 12 bases between. The V gene's germline CDR1 is LGHDT and CDR2 YNNKEL (reference sequence). The table came from immunoSEQ multiplex PCR; TCRdb's copy has only in-frame clones and leaves some out. The sample records about 140,000 clones, about 92% being singletons. This clone was found a few times. Its target is unknown. Whole-study findings and limits: Close to half of spike-specific TCRs reportedly recognize unmutated variant regions. Following two doses of AZD1222, Spike-specific TCR breadth and depth rose.

V gene TRBV3-1 (or the pseudogene TRBV3-2) combines with J gene TRBJ1-2; D is uncertain. This clonotype was obtained from an adult in good health. Source: peripheral blood, taken on day 0 of AZD1222 vaccination. CDR3 loop: CASSQGLSPNGYTF. CDR3 in DNA: TGTGCCAGCAGCCAAGGACTCTCACCCAATGGCTACACCTTC.